Listed below are T cell receptor beta chains from one sample, sequenced in a study of Tregs in tolerant kidney transplant recipients. Sequencing was performed with immunoSEQ multiplex PCR; in TCRdb, only in-frame clones are kept and a portion is missing. The sample holds some 80,000 clones, less than 98% seen once. The material was CD4+ T cells from blood, obtained before the transplant. The source of these receptors is a human donor who received a combined kidney and bone marrow transplant. Both conserved end residues are part of each CDR3. The order of the fields is clone size, V gene, CDR3 length, J gene, D gene, CDR3 protein, CDR3 DNA. A D gene is named only where the DNA matches it firmly. Size tells how often a clone was seen (once, few, many) or the class of an expanded clone, and some rows leave it out.

NA	TRBV19	15	TRBJ1-1	NA	CASSIRQIMNTEAFF	TGTGCCAGTAGTATCAGACAGATTATGAACACTGAAGCTTTCTTT
NA	TRBV28	12	TRBJ2-1	TRBD1	CASSQTGHEQFF	TGTGCCAGCAGTCAGACAGGGCATGAGCAGTTCTTC
NA	TRBV7-9	12	TRBJ2-5	NA	CASSLIEETQYF	TGTGCCAGCAGCTTAATAGAAGAGACCCAGTACTTC
NA	TRBV19	14	TRBJ1-4	NA	CASSMRGDNEKLFF	TGTGCCAGTAGTATGCGGGGGGACAATGAAAAACTGTTTTTT
NA	TRBV19	15	TRBJ2-7	TRBD1	CASSIEAGGPLEQYF	TGTGCCAGTAGTATAGAGGCAGGGGGTCCTTTGGAGCAGTACTTC
NA	TRBV7-9	11	TRBJ1-5	NA	CASSPNQPQHF	TGTGCCAGCAGCCCGAATCAGCCCCAGCATTTT
NA	TRBV16	14	TRBJ1-2	TRBD1	CASSPLGQDYGYTF	TGTGCCAGCAGCCCCCTCGGACAGGACTATGGCTACACCTTC
NA	TRBV18	14	TRBJ2-1	NA	CASSPLRDDNEQFF	TGTGCCAGCTCACCGTTGCGGGATGACAATGAGCAGTTCTTC
NA	TRBV9	16	TRBJ2-2	TRBD1	CASSPRDRRYTGELFF	TGTGCCAGCAGCCCGCGGGACAGGAGATACACCGGGGAGCTGTTTTTT
NA	TRBV5-1	14	TRBJ2-5	NA	CASSFNLAQETQYF	TGCGCCAGCAGCTTTAATCTAGCTCAAGAGACCCAGTACTTC
NA	TRBV9	16	TRBJ2-7	TRBD2	CASSVGGLEGSGEQYF	TGTGCCAGCAGCGTAGGGGGACTAGAGGGCTCCGGCGAGCAGTACTTC
NA	TRBV11-1	12	TRBJ1-2	NA	CASSRTGVGYTF	TGTGCCAGCAGCCGAACAGGAGTCGGCTACACCTTC
NA	TRBV6-5	15	TRBJ1-6	TRBD1	CASSYQTGANSPLHF	TGTGCCAGCAGTTACCAGACAGGGGCTAATTCACCCCTCCACTTT
NA	TRBV4-2	18	TRBJ1-6	NA	CASSHESYSSSYNSPLHF	TGTGCCAGCAGTCATGAATCCTACAGTAGCTCCTATAATTCACCCCTCCACTTT
few	TRBV7-3	15	TRBJ2-2	TRBD2	CASSLLAGETGELFF	TGTGCCAGCAGCTTACTAGCGGGGGAGACCGGGGAGCTGTTTTTT
NA	TRBV2	13	TRBJ2-7	TRBD2	CASSRDYSYEQYF	TGTGCCAGCAGTCGGGACTACTCCTACGAGCAGTACTTC
NA	TRBV7-3	14	TRBJ2-3	TRBD2	CASASGVTTDTQYF	TGTGCCAGCGCTAGCGGGGTGACCACAGATACGCAGTATTTT